Below, 26 T cell receptor beta chains from the same sample are listed, as sequenced in a study of identical twins. TCRdb re-derived calls from the 5' RACE reads in MiXCR, one entry per CDR3 protein. The sample has approximately 1.8 million distinct CDR3 sequences, less than 35% seen once; the top ten hold under 0.35%. The sequenced material came from cord blood. The receptors originated from a newborn girl in good health.

V usage is TRBV3-1 and J usage is TRBJ1-1; TRBD1 matches 8 bases. V gave up 0 bases and J gave up 0 bases; unmatched junction bases: 3. The CDR3 runs to 16 residues. The germline V gene encodes CDR1 LGHDT and CDR2 YNNKEL (reference sequence). CDR3 amino acids: CASSQDGDRLNTEAFF. In nucleotides, the CDR3 is TGTGCCAGCAGCCAAGATGGGGACAGGTTGAACACTGAAGCTTTCTTT.

The genes are TRBV6-6 and TRBJ2-5; D is unclear. The CDR3 runs to 14 residues. V lost 0 bases, J lost 4 bases, and 9 bases lay in between. Germline V gene data show CDR1 as MNHNY and CDR2 as SVGAGI (reference sequence). The DNA of the CDR3 is TGTGCCAGCAGTTACTCTGGAATCCCAGAGACCCAGTACTTC. It specifies CASSYSGIPETQYF.

This clonotype was picked up a small number of times. The chain combines TRBV20-1 with TRBJ1-1; 8 nucleotides agree with TRBD1. V lost 6 bases and J lost 10; bases outside the gene matches: 13. Germline V lookup: CDR1 DFQATT, CDR2 SNEGSKA (reference sequence). CDR3 length equals 13 residues. This chain's CDR3 is CSADRDRRSRAFF. CDR3 nucleotides: TGCAGTGCGGACCGGGACAGGAGATCGAGAGCTTTCTTT.

There are a few counts of this clonotype. The CDR3 protein is CATSDVGQGETQYF. The CDR3 coding sequence is TGTGCCACCAGTGATGTTGGACAAGGGGAGACCCAGTACTTC. The rearrangement links TRBV24-1 to TRBJ2-5; D might be TRBD1 (5 bases). Germline V gene data show CDR1 as KGHDR and CDR2 as SFDVKD. The V end was cut by 3 bases, the J end by 5 bases, with 12 bases between. The CDR3 is 14 residues long.

This clonotype was detected once. The rearrangement links TRBV30 to TRBJ2-3; D ambiguous. Trimming removed 0 bases at V and 3 bases at J, with 7 bases between. The CDR3 loop spans 13 amino acids. Per germline, CDR1 GTSNPN and CDR2 SVGIG (reference sequence). CDR3 in amino acids: CAWSVLGTDTQYF. CDR3 sequence (DNA): TGTGCCTGGAGTGTACTGGGTACAGATACGCAGTATTTT.

This clonotype appeared a few times. The V and J genes are TRBV27 and TRBJ1-6, with a possible D match to TRBD1 (6 bases). CDR1 MNHEY and CDR2 SMNVEV come from the germline V gene (reference sequence). Trimming took 6 bases from V and 1 from J, leaving 10 bases between them. CDR3 length: 15 residues. DNA for the CDR3: TGTGCCAGCAGACTACAGGGTTCCTATAATTCACCCCTCCACTTT. Its protein product is CASRLQGSYNSPLHF.

V gene TRBV5-1 combines with J gene TRBJ2-4, with 9 nucleotides matching TRBD2. This CDR3 region has 15 residues. CDR1 and CDR2 from the germline V gene are SGHRS and YFSETQ. V shed 4 bases and J 3 bases; nucleotides not matched to a gene: 5. CDR3 coding DNA: TGCGCCAGCAGCGATACAGCGGGAGGCAAAAACATTCAGTACTTC. Its protein product is CASSDTAGGKNIQYF.

The chain recombines TRBV27 with TRBJ2-3; D tentatively fits TRBD1 or TRBD2 (5 bases each). Per germline, CDR1 MNHEY and CDR2 SMNVEV (reference sequence). Trimming removed 5 bases from V and 2 bases from J, with 14 bases in between. The CDR3 consists of 15 residues. The CDR3 is CASSRARGATDTQYF. The CDR3 coding sequence is TGTGCCAGCAGTCGAGCCCGAGGGGCCACAGATACGCAGTATTTT.

There are many counts of this clonotype. J is TRBJ1-6 and V is TRBV27; possibly TRBD1 for D (6 bases). Trimming left V 3 bases short and J 9 bases short, with 12 bases between. This CDR3 is built from 14 residues. Germline-derived CDR1 and CDR2 are MNHEY and SMNVEV (reference sequence). CDR3 in amino acids: CASSFRQGRSPLHF. CDR3 in DNA: TGTGCCAGCAGTTTTAGGCAGGGGCGTTCACCCCTCCACTTT.

This clonotype was observed a few times. J is TRBJ2-7 and V is TRBV6-6, with TRBD2 identical over 9 bases. The DNA end favors TRBJ2-5, so the J call may be wrong. The CDR3 length is 17 residues. Germline V gene sequence: CDR1 MNHNY, CDR2 SVGAGI (reference sequence). CDR3: CASSYRPQGLAGETQYF. The CDR3 DNA reads TGTGCCAGCAGTTACCGTCCCCAGGGACTAGCTGGGGAGACCCAGTACTTC.

The J gene is TRBJ2-4, the V gene TRBV6-1; TRBD2 agrees at 9 bases. The DNA end is more similar to TRBJ2-7, so the J call may be wrong. Germline CDR1 reads MNHNS; CDR2 reads SASEGT. The CDR3 has 18 amino acids. CDR3 region: CASNGGSSGTGRGHEQYF. CDR3 bases: TGTGCCAGCAACGGAGGTTCTAGCGGGACCGGACGGGGCCACGAGCAGTACTTC.

This clonotype appeared a single time. The genes are TRBV5-1 and TRBJ2-3; TRBD2 agrees at 7 bases. Germline CDR1 and CDR2: SGHRS and YFSETQ. The CDR3 is 12 amino acids. The CDR3 protein is CVGGSNTDTQYF. The CDR3 DNA sequence: TGCGTGGGGGGGTCTAACACAGATACGCAGTATTTT.

The gene calls are TRBV24-1 and TRBJ2-3, with 9 bases lining up with TRBD2. Trimming cost V 6 bases and J 0 bases; bases outside gene matches: 9. The CDR3 runs to 17 residues. Germline CDR1 KGHDR, CDR2 SFDVKD. The CDR3 nucleotides are TGTGCCACCAGTCTGAGCGGGAGGTATTCTAGCACAGATACGCAGTATTTT. Translating it yields CATSLSGRYSSTDTQYF.

This clonotype has more than one count but fewer than ten. V usage is TRBV4-1 and J usage is TRBJ2-3; D gene ambiguous. Germline V gene lookup returns CDR1 MGHRA and CDR2 YSYEKL. Deletions cut 0 bases from V and 1 base from J, with 8 bases between. The CDR3 sequence is 15 residues long. This CDR3 is CASSQDGAGTDTQYF. In DNA, the CDR3 is TGCGCCAGCAGCCAAGACGGTGCAGGCACAGATACGCAGTATTTT.

This clonotype showed up just a few times. The chain recombines TRBV14 with TRBJ2-5; 8 positions agree with TRBD2. Trimming at V came to 0 bases and at J to 11 bases, leaving 8 bases not matched to a gene. The CDR3 length is 14 residues. Germline V gives CDR1 SGHDN, CDR2 FVKESK. The CDR3 loop is CASSQDREGYKQYF. The CDR3 nucleotides are TGTGCCAGCAGCCAAGATCGGGAGGGGTACAAGCAGTACTTC.

This clonotype was seen more than once but under ten times. CDR3 loop: CASSFGQGLRAFF. The CDR3 bases are TGTGCCAGCAGTTTCGGACAGGGGTTGAGAGCTTTCTTT. The chain employs TRBV27 and TRBJ1-1, with 9 bases matching TRBD1. Germline CDR1 MNHEY, CDR2 SMNVEV (reference sequence). V was pared by 3 bases and J by 10 bases, with 6 bases of the junction left unmatched. CDR3 length equals 13 residues.

V usage is TRBV21-1 and J usage is TRBJ2-1; the table names TRBD1, a call not compared with the DNA. TRBV21-1 is marked as a pseudogene. The CDR3 totals 17 residues. The CDR3 DNA follows: TGTGCCAGCAGCAAAAACTCCGGGACCACTTTGGACAATGAGCAGTTCTTC. It is translated as CASSKNSGTTLDNEQFF.

The rearrangement joins TRBV20-1 to TRBJ2-4, with 8 positions matching TRBD1. The length of the CDR3 is 14 residues. With V trimmed by 6 bases and J by 1 base, 5 bases remained unmatched. Germline-derived CDR1 and CDR2 are DFQATT and SNEGSKA (reference sequence). The CDR3 loop is CSANRDRAKNIQYF. The CDR3 region has the DNA TGCAGTGCAAATAGGGACAGGGCCAAAAACATTCAGTACTTC.

V is TRBV10-3 and J is TRBJ2-3; TRBD2 aligns across 8 bases. The germline gives CDR1 ENHRY, CDR2 SYGVKD. This CDR3 region has 13 residues. The V and J ends lost 11 bases and 5 bases, in that order; junction bases with no gene match: 9. CDR3 nucleotides: TGTGCCGTCGGCGGGGGGCAGGGAGATACGCAGTATTTT. Amino acids: CAVGGGQGDTQYF.

The chain links TRBV14 to TRBJ2-3; TRBD2 might be the D (7 bases). V shed 8 bases and J shed 2 bases, with 14 bases lying between them. This CDR3 is built from 14 residues. Germline loops: CDR1 SGHDN, CDR2 FVKESK. The CDR3 nucleotides are TGTGCCAGCGGGGCGGGGGCCATCACAGATACGCAGTATTTT. Its protein is CASGAGAITDTQYF.

The rearrangement joins TRBV20-1 to TRBJ2-7; 14 nucleotides match TRBD2. The CDR3 spans 20 residues. The V segment lost 2 bases and the J segment 2 bases; nucleotides outside the gene matches: 17. CDR1 DFQATT and CDR2 SNEGSKA come from the germline V gene (reference sequence). Here the CDR3 DNA reads TGCAGTGCTAGACCAGATCATGGGACTAGCGGGAGTTGGGGCCCCTACGAGCAGTACTTC. As protein: CSARPDHGTSGSWGPYEQYF.

This clonotype has only a few counts. CDR3 nucleotides: TGTGCCAGCAGCTTAGGCGGAGTGGGGACAGGGGGCAATGAGCAGTTCTTC. As protein: CASSLGGVGTGGNEQFF. The chain couples TRBV7-2 to TRBJ2-1; TRBD1 matches at 11 bases. V trimming: 1 base; J trimming: 6 bases; junction bases outside the gene matches: 8. This CDR3 is built from 17 residues. Germline CDR1 SGHTA, CDR2 FQGNSA.

This clonotype was recorded many times. The V gene is TRBV12-3 or TRBV12-4, the J gene TRBJ1-2; D remains ambiguous. The CDR3 has 17 residues. The ends were cut back, 3 bases at V and 1 base at J, with 18 bases in the middle. Here the CDR3 DNA reads TGTGCCAGCAGTTTTCGGGTGCCCGAAGTCCTTAACTATGGCTACACCTTC. This encodes CASSFRVPEVLNYGYTF.

This clonotype was detected ten times or more. The CDR3 DNA reads TGTGCCAGCAGTGGTGCGACAAACTATGGCTACACCTTC. The encoded protein is CASSGATNYGYTF. V usage is TRBV25-1 and J usage is TRBJ1-2; the D is unclear. Germline V gene sequence: CDR1 MGHDK, CDR2 SYGVNS. This CDR3 comprises 13 residues. Deletions cut 4 bases from V and 2 bases from J, with 8 bases between.

The CDR3 here is CASSLTSGRAGEQYF. CDR3 DNA sequence: TGTGCCAGCAGTCTAACTAGCGGGAGGGCCGGCGAGCAGTACTTC. This chain connects TRBV12-3 or TRBV12-4 to TRBJ2-7, with TRBD2 matching over 13 bases. The V gene end was trimmed by 5 bases and the J gene end by 6 bases; junction bases not matched to a gene: 7. The CDR3 consists of 15 residues.

The chain links TRBV7-2 to TRBJ2-5, with 10 positions matching TRBD2. The CDR3 extends over 16 amino acids. Germline-derived CDR1 and CDR2 are SGHTA and FQGNSA. After removal of 2 bases from V and 2 bases from J, the junction contained 5 bases not matched to a gene. CDR3: CASSLRSGGGQETQYF. The CDR3 DNA reads TGTGCCAGCAGCTTAAGGAGCGGGGGGGGACAAGAGACCCAGTACTTC.